These 9 T cell receptor beta chains came from one sample sequenced in a study of T cells after yellow fever vaccination. TCRdb recomputed calls from the 5' RACE reads with MiXCR, one row per CDR3 protein. The sample lists around 340,000 distinct CDR3 sequences, under 15% occurring once. The source material was CD4+ T cells sorted from PBMCs, sampled 15 days after the yellow fever booster vaccination. The receptors shown here come from a man aged 18 to 29 who received the YFV17D yellow fever vaccine.

This clonotype was seen a few times. J is TRBJ1-6 and V is TRBV7-2; possible D gene TRBD1, 5 bases. Germline CDR1 is SGHTA and CDR2 is FQGNSA. The ends were cut back, 2 bases at V and 4 bases at J, with 12 bases in the middle. The CDR3 totals 16 residues. CDR3 sequence reads: CASSLSGTDYNSPLHF. The CDR3, as DNA: TGTGCCAGCAGCTTATCGGGGACCGATTATAATTCACCCCTCCACTTT.

This clonotype was counted only a few times. This chain connects TRBV4-1 to TRBJ2-6; 8 bases are a match to TRBD1. The length of the CDR3 is 17 residues. The V gene end was trimmed by 4 bases and the J gene end by 0 bases; junction bases not matched to a gene: 5. CDR1 is MGHRA and CDR2 is YSYEKL in the germline V gene. CDR3 amino acids: CASSPGQAFSGANVLTF. The CDR3 nucleotides read TGCGCCAGCAGCCCGGGACAGGCCTTCTCTGGGGCCAACGTCCTGACTTTC.

The chain uses TRBV20-1 and TRBJ2-1; TRBD2 matches at 7 bases. CDR1 and CDR2 (germline): DFQATT, SNEGSKA (reference sequence). The CDR3 runs to 13 residues. J was trimmed by 6 bases and V by 5 bases; bases with no gene match: 7. The CDR3 region has the DNA TGCAGTGCTCACCACGGGACTACCAATGAGCAGTTCTTC. This codes for CSAHHGTTNEQFF.

The genes are TRBV2 and TRBJ2-3; possibly TRBD2 for D (5 bases). The CDR3 extends over 15 amino acids. Trimming removed 3 bases from V and 2 bases from J, with 12 bases in between. Germline lookup yields CDR1 SNHLY and CDR2 FYNNEI. In DNA form, the CDR3 reads TGTGCCAGCAGTGATCGGCTAGCCTTCACAGATACGCAGTATTTT. Translated, it gives CASSDRLAFTDTQYF.

This chain joins TRBV9 and TRBJ1-2; D ambiguous. Germline V gene lookup returns CDR1 SGDLS and CDR2 YYNGEE. The ends were cut back, 0 bases at V and 4 bases at J, with 10 bases in the middle. The CDR3 loop spans 14 amino acids. CDR3 sequence (DNA): TGTGCCAGCAGCGTAGCTACGCAGTCCTATGGCTACACCTTC. Protein: CASSVATQSYGYTF. The full variable domain, in which reference TRBV9 and TRBJ1-2 provide the parts outside the CDR3, is DSGVTQTPKHLITATGQRVTLRCSPRSGDLSVYWYQQSLDQGLQFLIQYYNGEERAKGNILERFSAQQFPDLHSELNLSSLELGDSALYFCASSVATQSYGYTFGSGTRLTVV.

Many counts were recorded for this clonotype. V is TRBV7-3 and J is TRBJ2-3; D is possibly TRBD2 (6 bases). V lost 4 bases, J lost 6 bases, and 8 bases lay in between. CDR3 length: 12 residues. Germline V gene data show CDR1 as SGHTA and CDR2 as FQGTGA. DNA for the CDR3: TGTGCCAGCAGCTCTGGGGGGGATACGCAGTATTTT. Protein product: CASSSGGDTQYF.

The chain links TRBV29-1 to TRBJ2-2; D might be TRBD2 (6 bases). CDR1 is SQVTM and CDR2 is ANQGSEA in the germline V gene. This CDR3 region has 14 residues. V was pared by 6 bases and J by 5 bases, with 16 bases between. The CDR3 coding sequence is TGCAGCGTGAGACTAGGCGGGGAGACCGGGGAGCTGTTTTTT. Translating gives CSVRLGGETGELFF.

This clonotype was counted a few times. The chain combines TRBV20-1 with TRBJ1-1, with 8 bases aligning to TRBD1. Per the germline V gene, CDR1 is DFQATT and CDR2 is SNEGSKA (reference sequence). V was clipped by 1 base and J by 2 bases; unmatched bases: 3. The CDR3 is made up of 14 amino acids. CDR3 sequence (DNA): TGCAGTGCTAGAGGGACAGGGCGAAACACTGAAGCTTTCTTT. Protein product: CSARGTGRNTEAFF.

The chain recombines TRBV29-1 with TRBJ2-3; 7 nucleotides align to TRBD1. Germline loops: CDR1 SQVTM, CDR2 ANQGSEA. Germline trimming cut 5 bases from V and 2 bases from J; bases unmatched to any gene: 4. The CDR3 runs 13 residues. The CDR3 DNA is TGCAGCGTTATGGGACAGCACACAGATACGCAGTATTTT. Encoded protein: CSVMGQHTDTQYF.